This TCR beta chain was sequenced in a study of CD8+ T cells in alopecia areata. This clone was observed a few times. No antigen is known for it. cDNA serving as the sequencing template came from extracted, reverse transcribed RNA. Sequencing used immunoSEQ multiplex PCR; TCRdb keeps in-frame clones, though not all of them. The profile covers about 150,000 clones, with about 51% appearing a single time and 15% taken by the ten largest. Study-wide results and limits: Scalp clonality and expanded CD8+ clones among the top 100 were significantly decreased by tofacitinib. Scalp lesions, especially in alopecia totalis/universalis, had higher clonality than normal scalp. Just one nonresponder means the tie between baseline CD8+ expansion and response stays uncertain. There were many expanded lesional clones persisting in scalp and blood during tofacitinib.

Treatment of the sample: oral pan-JAK inhibitor, 5-10 mg twice daily. The sample consisted of CD8+ T cells sorted from blood, taken at week 4, from a patient treated with tofacitinib. This TCR derives from a human donor with alopecia areata.

As DNA, the CDR3 is TGCAGCGTGACACCTCAGGGTCTTCTCAACGAGCAGTACTTC. Encoded protein: CSVTPQGLLNEQYF. This chain joins TRBV29-1 and TRBJ2-7, with a possible D match to TRBD1 (5 bases). Looked up from germline, CDR1 is SQVTM and CDR2 is ANQGSEA. With 6 bases removed from V and 5 bases from J, the gap between germline ends came to 20 bases. The CDR3 has 14 residues.